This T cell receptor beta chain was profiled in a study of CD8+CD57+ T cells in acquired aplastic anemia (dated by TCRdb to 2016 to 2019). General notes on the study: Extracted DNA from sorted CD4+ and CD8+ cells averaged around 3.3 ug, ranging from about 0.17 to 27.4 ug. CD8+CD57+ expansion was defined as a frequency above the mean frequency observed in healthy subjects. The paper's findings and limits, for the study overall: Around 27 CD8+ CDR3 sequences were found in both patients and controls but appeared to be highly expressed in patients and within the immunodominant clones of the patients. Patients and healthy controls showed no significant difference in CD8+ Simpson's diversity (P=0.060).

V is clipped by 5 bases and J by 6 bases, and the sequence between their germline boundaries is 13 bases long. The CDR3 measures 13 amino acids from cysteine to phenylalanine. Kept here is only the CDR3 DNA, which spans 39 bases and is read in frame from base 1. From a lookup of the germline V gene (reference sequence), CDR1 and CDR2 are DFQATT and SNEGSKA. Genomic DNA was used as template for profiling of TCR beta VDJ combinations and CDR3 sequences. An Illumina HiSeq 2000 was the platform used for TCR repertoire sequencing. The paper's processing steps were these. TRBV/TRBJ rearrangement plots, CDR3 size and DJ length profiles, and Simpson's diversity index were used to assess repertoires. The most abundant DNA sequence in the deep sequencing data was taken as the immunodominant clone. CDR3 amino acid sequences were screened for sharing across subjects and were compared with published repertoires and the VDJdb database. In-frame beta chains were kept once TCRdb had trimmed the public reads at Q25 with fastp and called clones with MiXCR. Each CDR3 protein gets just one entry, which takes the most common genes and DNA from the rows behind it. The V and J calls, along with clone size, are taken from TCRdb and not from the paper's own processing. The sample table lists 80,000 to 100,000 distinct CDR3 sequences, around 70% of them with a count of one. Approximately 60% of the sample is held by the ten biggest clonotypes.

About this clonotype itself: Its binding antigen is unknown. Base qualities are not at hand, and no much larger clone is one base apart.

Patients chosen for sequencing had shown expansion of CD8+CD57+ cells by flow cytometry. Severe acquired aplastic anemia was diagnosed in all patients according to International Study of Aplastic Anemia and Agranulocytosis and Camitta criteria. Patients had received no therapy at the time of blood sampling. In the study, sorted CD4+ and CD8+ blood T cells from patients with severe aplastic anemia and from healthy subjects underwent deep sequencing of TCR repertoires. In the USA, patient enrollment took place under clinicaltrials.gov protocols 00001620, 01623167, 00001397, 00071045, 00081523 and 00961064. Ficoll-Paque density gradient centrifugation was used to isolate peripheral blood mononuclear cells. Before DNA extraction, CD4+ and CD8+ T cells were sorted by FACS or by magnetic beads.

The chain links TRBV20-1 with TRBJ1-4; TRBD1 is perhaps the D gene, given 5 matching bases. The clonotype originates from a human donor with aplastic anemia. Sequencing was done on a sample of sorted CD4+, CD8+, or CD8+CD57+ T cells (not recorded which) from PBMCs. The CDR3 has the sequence CSAHSRVHEKLFF. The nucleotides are TGCAGTGCTCATTCCAGGGTCCATGAAAAACTGTTTTTT.